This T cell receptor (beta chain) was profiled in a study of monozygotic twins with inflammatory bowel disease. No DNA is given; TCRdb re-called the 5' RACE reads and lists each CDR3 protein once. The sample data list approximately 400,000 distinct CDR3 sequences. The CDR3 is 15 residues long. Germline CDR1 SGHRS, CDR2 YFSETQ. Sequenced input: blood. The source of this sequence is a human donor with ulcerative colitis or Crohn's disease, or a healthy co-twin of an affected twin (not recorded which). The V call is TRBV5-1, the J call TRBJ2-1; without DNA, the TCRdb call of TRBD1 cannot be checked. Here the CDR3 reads CASSLGPTENNEQFF.